The 31 T cell receptor beta chains below were found in one sample sequenced in a study of blood T cell repertoires in COVID-19. Some clones are missing from TCRdb's copy, which holds only in-frame ones; the method was immunoSEQ multiplex PCR. Among a few hundred thousand clones listed, about 89% were seen once. Source material: PBMCs or T cells enriched from blood (not recorded which). The receptors were gathered from a man aged 40-50 years who had recovered from COVID-19.

The rearrangement joins TRBV29-1 to TRBJ2-7, with 11 positions matching TRBD2. V lost 1 base, J lost 2 bases, and 4 bases stayed unmatched. Per germline, CDR1 SQVTM and CDR2 ANQGSEA. CDR3 length equals 15 residues. In DNA, the CDR3 is TGCAGCGTTGAAGGGATAGCGGGAGGGGCCTACGAGCAGTACTTC. Translation gives CSVEGIAGGAYEQYF.

The chain links TRBV7-3 to TRBJ2-2; D perhaps matches TRBD2 (5 bases). Germline values: CDR1 SGHTA, CDR2 FQGTGA. The CDR3 length is 13 residues. Trimming took 5 bases from V and 5 from J, leaving 9 bases between them. Here the CDR3 reads CASSPPGTGELFF. Here the CDR3 DNA reads TGTGCCAGCAGCCCACCGGGGACCGGGGAGCTGTTTTTT. The whole variable domain, filled in from reference TRBV7-3 and TRBJ2-2, reads GAGVSQTPSNKVTEKGKYVELRCDPISGHTALYWYRQSLGQGPEFLIYFQGTGAADDSGLPNDRFFAVRPEGSVSTLKIQRTERGDSAVYLCASSPPGTGELFFGEGSRLTVL.

V and J are TRBV6-5 and TRBJ1-3; D is possibly TRBD1 (6 bases). The CDR3 spans 14 residues. Germline V gene sequence: CDR1 MNHEY, CDR2 SVGAGI. V was pared by 9 bases and J by 0 bases, with 12 bases between. The CDR3 is CASLLQGSGNTIYF. CDR3 nucleotide sequence: TGTGCCAGTTTATTACAGGGCTCTGGAAACACCATATATTTT.

The V gene is TRBV2, the J gene TRBJ2-1, with a tentative D call TRBD2 (5 bases). The CDR3 has 13 amino acids. The V gene's germline CDR1 is SNHLY and CDR2 FYNNEI. V dropped 4 bases and J dropped 11 bases, with 15 bases sitting between them. CDR3: CASSVGREFQQFF. For the CDR3, the DNA is TGTGCCAGCAGTGTTGGAAGGGAGTTCCAGCAGTTCTTC. The variable domain in full, with the rest retrieved from reference TRBV2 and TRBJ2-1, is EPEVTQTPSHQVTQMGQEVILRCVPISNHLYFYWYRQILGQKVEFLVSFYNNEISEKSEIFDDQFSVERPDGSNFTLKIRSTKLEDSAMYFCASSVGREFQQFFGPGTRLTVL.

The chain couples TRBV4-1 to TRBJ2-5; TRBD2 agrees at 10 bases. The germline gives CDR1 MGHRA, CDR2 YSYEKL. The J segment lost 7 bases and the V segment lost 0 bases, leaving 14 bases of the junction unmatched. This CDR3 has 18 residues. The CDR3 nucleotides are TGCGCCAGCAGCCAAGATTTGGTAGCGGGGGGCGCCAGCCGGACCCAGTACTTC. Residues: CASSQDLVAGGASRTQYF.

The chain uses TRBV6-6 and TRBJ1-2, with TRBD1 matching 11 bases. The germline V gene encodes CDR1 MNHNY and CDR2 SVGAGI (reference sequence). The CDR3 runs to 15 residues. The ends lost 4 bases at V and 5 bases at J; junction bases unmatched: 6. In DNA form, the CDR3 reads TGTGCCAGCAGTTCTGGACAGGGGGCCGGTTATGGCTACACCTTC. Protein product: CASSSGQGAGYGYTF.

The chain couples TRBV7-2 to TRBJ2-3, with 10 nucleotides matching TRBD1. The CDR3 runs 17 residues. V lost 1 base, J lost 0 bases, and 4 bases stayed unmatched. From germline, CDR1 is SGHTA and CDR2 FQGNSA. The CDR3 bases are TGTGCCAGCAGCTTAGGGGACAGGGGACCTAGCACAGATACGCAGTATTTT. This gives the protein CASSLGDRGPSTDTQYF.

The V and J genes are TRBV3-1 (or the pseudogene TRBV3-2) and TRBJ1-1, with D possibly matching TRBD1 (6 bases). Germline V gives CDR1 LGHDT, CDR2 YNNKEL (reference sequence). V lost 6 bases and J 7 bases, leaving 9 bases between the germline ends. The CDR3 covers 11 residues. The CDR3 loop is CASRGGGEAFF. CDR3 bases: TGTGCCAGCAGGGGAGGGGGTGAAGCTTTCTTT.

The CDR3 DNA follows: TGTGCCAGCAGTGACGACAGGGGGTCGACCCAGCATTTT. Its translation is CASSDDRGSTQHF. This sequence joins TRBV6-1 and TRBJ1-5; 9 bases line up with TRBD1. CDR1 MNHNS and CDR2 SASEGT come from the germline V gene. Trimming took 3 bases from V and 11 from J; bases not matched to a gene: 5. The CDR3 sequence is 13 residues long.

J is TRBJ2-7 and V is TRBV19; the match to TRBD1 covers 8 bases. The germline CDR1 and CDR2 sequences are LNHDA and SQIVND (reference sequence). V lost 5 bases to trimming and J lost 4 bases; unmatched junction nucleotides: 1. The CDR3 sequence is 12 residues long. The CDR3 DNA follows: TGTGCCAGTAGTTACAGGGGGTACGAGCAGTACTTC. This sequence encodes CASSYRGYEQYF.

The rearrangement joins TRBV7-6 to TRBJ2-7; D may be TRBD2 (6 bases). Germline CDR1 is SGHVS and CDR2 is FNYEAQ. The CDR3 has 16 residues. The V end lost 5 bases, the J end lost 2 bases, and 19 bases lay between the germline ends. The CDR3 sequence: CASSGGGSDGTYEQYF. In DNA form, the CDR3 reads TGTGCCAGCAGCGGAGGAGGGTCTGACGGAACCTACGAGCAGTACTTC.

The rearrangement joins TRBV3-1 (or the pseudogene TRBV3-2) to TRBJ2-5; possible D gene TRBD1, 6 bases. V lost 6 bases and J lost 0, with 14 bases in between. Germline assignment: CDR1 LGHDT and CDR2 YNNKEL (reference sequence). The CDR3 runs to 15 residues. CDR3 DNA sequence: TGTGCCAGCAGTGAAAGGACAGAGTACCAAGAGACCCAGTACTTC. It encodes CASSERTEYQETQYF.

The chain couples TRBV11-2 to TRBJ2-5; the D is unclear. The ends were cut back, 5 bases at V and 2 bases at J, with 3 bases in the middle. Germline assignment: CDR1 SGHAT and CDR2 FQNNGV. The CDR3 has 11 residues. The CDR3 region has the DNA TGTGCCAGCAGCCCGCAAGAGACCCAGTACTTC. It codes for CASSPQETQYF. Drawing the rest from reference TRBV11-2 and TRBJ2-5, the complete variable domain is EAGVAQSPRYKIIEKRQSVAFWCNPISGHATLYWYQQILGQGPKLLIQFQNNGVVDDSQLPKDRFSAERLKGVDSTLKIQPAKLEDSAVYLCASSPQETQYFGPGTRLLVL.

This clone turned up a few times. The chain links TRBV7-9 to TRBJ1-2; D is perhaps TRBD1 (6 bases). Germline values: CDR1 SEHNR, CDR2 FQNEAQ (reference sequence). Deletions cut 3 bases from V and 10 bases from J, with 15 bases between. This CDR3 is 13 amino acids long. The CDR3 region is CASSFRDKTNYTF. In nucleotides, the CDR3 is TGTGCCAGCAGCTTTCGGGACAAGACAAACTACACCTTC.

The rearrangement links TRBV19 to TRBJ2-7, with TRBD2 matching 9 bases. This CDR3 is built from 14 residues. V lost 3 bases, J lost 7 bases, and 7 bases stayed unmatched. Germline V gives CDR1 LNHDA, CDR2 SQIVND (reference sequence). CDR3 in amino acids: CASSIPSGTDEQYF. In DNA form, the CDR3 reads TGTGCCAGTAGTATCCCTAGCGGGACGGATGAGCAGTACTTC. Filled out from reference TRBV19 and TRBJ2-7, the complete variable domain reads DGGITQSPKYLFRKEGQNVTLSCEQNLNHDAMYWYRQDPGQGLRLIYYSQIVNDFQKGDIAEGYSVSREKKESFPLTVTSAQKNPTAFYLCASSIPSGTDEQYFGPGTRLTVT.

This clone was counted a few times. The chain has TRBV6-5 and TRBJ1-2; TRBD1 agrees at 7 bases. This CDR3 has 16 amino acids. Germline assignment: CDR1 MNHEY and CDR2 SVGAGI. V was clipped by 0 bases and J by 2 bases; unmatched bases: 6. CDR3 coding DNA: TGTGCCAGCAGTTACTCACCGTTGGGACAGAACTATGGCTACACCTTC. It codes for CASSYSPLGQNYGYTF.

The chain carries TRBV9 and TRBJ1-6; D possibly corresponds to TRBD1 (5 bases). This CDR3 is 16 amino acids long. V lost 3 bases to trimming and J lost 7 bases, with 17 bases between them. Germline CDR1 is SGDLS and CDR2 is YYNGEE. CDR3 nucleotides: TGTGCCAGCAGCGCGTCCGGGGGGAGTTTGAATTCACCCCTCCACTTT. Protein: CASSASGGSLNSPLHF.

V usage is TRBV15 and J usage is TRBJ2-3; TRBD2 matches 11 bases. In germline, CDR1 is LNHNV, CDR2 YYDKDF (reference sequence). The J segment lost 2 bases and the V segment lost 0 bases, leaving 10 bases of the junction unmatched. This CDR3 is built from 19 residues. CDR3 DNA sequence: TGTGCCACCAGCAGAGATGTAGCGGGAGGGCCGACTTACACAGATACGCAGTATTTT. This codes for CATSRDVAGGPTYTDTQYF.

V is TRBV30 and J is TRBJ2-1, with 9 positions matching TRBD2. The CDR3 sequence is 16 residues long. Germline loops: CDR1 GTSNPN, CDR2 SVGIG (reference sequence). The V gene end was trimmed by 0 bases and the J gene end by 8 bases; junction bases not matched to a gene: 11. CDR3: CAWSVSGGSVWYEQFF. As DNA, the CDR3 is TGTGCCTGGAGTGTAAGCGGGGGGTCCGTTTGGTATGAGCAGTTCTTC.

The chain uses TRBV5-1 and TRBJ2-3, with D hard to call. CDR3 length: 14 amino acids. The germline CDR1 and CDR2 sequences are SGHRS and YFSETQ. V dropped 2 bases and J dropped 3 bases, with 10 bases sitting between them. CDR3 nucleotide sequence: TGCGCCAGCAGCTTACTGACGGAGACAGATACGCAGTATTTT. Its translation: CASSLLTETDTQYF. The full variable domain, in which reference TRBV5-1 and TRBJ2-3 provide the parts outside the CDR3, is KAGVTQTPRYLIKTRGQQVTLSCSPISGHRSVSWYQQTPGQGLQFLFEYFSETQRNKGNFPGRFSGRQFSNSRSEMNVSTLELGDSALYLCASSLLTETDTQYFGPGTRLTVL.

The chain is built from TRBV28 and TRBJ2-7, with 9 bases fitting TRBD1. This CDR3 region has 14 residues. Germline V CDR1 and CDR2: MDHEN, SYDVKM. V was pared by 6 bases and J by 11 bases, with 14 bases of the junction left unmatched. This chain's CDR3 is CASSLDPTGGIKYF. The CDR3 region has the DNA TGTGCCAGCAGCCTAGACCCGACAGGGGGAATAAAGTACTTC.

The J gene is TRBJ2-2, the V gene TRBV4-1, with 10 positions matching TRBD2. The V and J ends lost 1 base and 5 bases, in that order; junction bases with no gene match: 4. CDR1 MGHRA and CDR2 YSYEKL come from the germline V gene. The CDR3 spans 16 residues. CDR3 in amino acids: CASSQVLAGATGELFF. In nucleotides, the CDR3 is TGCGCCAGCAGCCAAGTTCTAGCGGGAGCAACCGGGGAGCTGTTTTTT.

The chain is built from TRBV5-1 and TRBJ2-7, with 11 bases identical to TRBD2. This CDR3 is built from 15 residues. With V trimmed by 4 bases and J by 3 bases, 6 bases remained unmatched. CDR1 SGHRS and CDR2 YFSETQ come from the germline V gene. DNA for the CDR3: TGCGCCAGCAGCATTAGACTAGCGGGGAGCTACGAGCAGTACTTC. Its translation: CASSIRLAGSYEQYF. Combining the CDR3 with reference TRBV5-1 and TRBJ2-7 gives the whole variable domain KAGVTQTPRYLIKTRGQQVTLSCSPISGHRSVSWYQQTPGQGLQFLFEYFSETQRNKGNFPGRFSGRQFSNSRSEMNVSTLELGDSALYLCASSIRLAGSYEQYFGPGTRLTVT.

The chain joins TRBV19 to TRBJ1-2; maybe TRBD1 (6 bases). This CDR3 is built from 14 residues. Trimming stripped 7 bases from V and 7 bases from J, with 19 bases between. Germline CDR1 LNHDA, CDR2 SQIVND (reference sequence). The CDR3 DNA is TGTGCCAGTACGGCACAGGGTTTTCTGCGTGGCTACACCTTC. It yields the protein CASTAQGFLRGYTF. The full variable domain, completed using reference TRBV19 and TRBJ1-2, is DGGITQSPKYLFRKEGQNVTLSCEQNLNHDAMYWYRQDPGQGLRLIYYSQIVNDFQKGDIAEGYSVSREKKESFPLTVTSAQKNPTAFYLCASTAQGFLRGYTFGSGTRLTVV.

This clone has only one observation. The rearrangement links TRBV27 to TRBJ2-2, with D tentatively TRBD2 (6 bases). Trimming stripped 3 bases from V and 2 bases from J, with 16 bases between. CDR1 and CDR2 (germline): MNHEY, SMNVEV (reference sequence). The CDR3 runs 17 residues. CDR3 nucleotide sequence: TGTGCCAGCAGTTTCGGGCCGGGGAGGTTAAACACCGGGGAGCTGTTTTTT. It specifies CASSFGPGRLNTGELFF.

The V and J genes are TRBV18 and TRBJ1-6; TRBD1 agrees at 7 bases. V lost 4 bases, J lost 9 bases, and 6 bases stayed unmatched. CDR1 is KGHSH and CDR2 is LQKENI in the germline V gene. The CDR3 spans 14 residues. The CDR3 region has the DNA TGTGCCAGCTCACAAGACAGGGCGACTTCACCCCTCCACTTT. Translating gives CASSQDRATSPLHF. Looking up the rest from reference TRBV18 and TRBJ1-6 gives the full variable domain: NAGVMQNPRHLVRRRGQEARLRCSPMKGHSHVYWYRQLPEEGLKFMVYLQKENIIDESGMPKERFSAEFPKEGPSILRIQQVVRGDSAAYFCASSQDRATSPLHFGNGTRLTVT.

This rearrangement joins TRBV21-1 to TRBJ2-1; the D call TRBD2 from the table was never checked on the DNA. TRBV21-1 constitutes a pseudogene. This CDR3 region has 18 residues. CDR3: CASSPGLAWISSYNEQFF. The CDR3 DNA is TGTGCCAGCAGCCCTGGACTAGCGTGGATAAGCTCCTACAATGAGCAGTTCTTC.

The chain has TRBV28 and TRBJ1-4, with TRBD1 as a possible D gene (6 bases). The CDR3 has 15 residues. Germline V lookup: CDR1 MDHEN, CDR2 SYDVKM. V lost 5 bases, J lost 5 bases, and 15 bases lay in between. The CDR3 sequence is CASSPAWGRNEKLFF. The DNA of the CDR3 is TGTGCCAGCAGTCCGGCTTGGGGGCGGAATGAAAAACTGTTTTTT.

This clone was picked up a small number of times. The V and J genes are TRBV2 and TRBJ1-6, with D possibly being TRBD1 (6 bases). The germline gives CDR1 SNHLY, CDR2 FYNNEI. The CDR3 loop spans 14 amino acids. Trimming cost V 6 bases and J 9 bases, with 15 bases left between them. CDR3 sequence: CASSAGTSGSPLHF. DNA for the CDR3: TGTGCCAGCAGCGCTGGGACATCGGGTTCACCCCTCCACTTT. Full variable domain (outside the CDR3, taken from reference TRBV2 and TRBJ1-6): EPEVTQTPSHQVTQMGQEVILRCVPISNHLYFYWYRQILGQKVEFLVSFYNNEISEKSEIFDDQFSVERPDGSNFTLKIRSTKLEDSAMYFCASSAGTSGSPLHFGNGTRLTVT.

CDR3 sequence: CASSRFLLPRKSPDTQYF. The CDR3, as DNA: TGCGCCAGCAGCCGGTTCCTACTGCCCCGAAAAAGCCCAGATACGCAGTATTTT. J is TRBJ2-3 and V is TRBV4-1; no reliable D call. CDR1 is MGHRA and CDR2 is YSYEKL in the germline V gene. Trimming pared 4 bases from V and 4 bases from J, leaving 24 bases between. There are 18 residues in the CDR3.

The V gene is TRBV25-1, the J gene TRBJ1-1; 7 nucleotides match TRBD1. In germline, CDR1 is MGHDK, CDR2 SYGVNS. The J segment lost 3 bases and the V segment lost 4 bases, leaving 8 bases of the junction unmatched. This CDR3 comprises 15 residues. The chain's CDR3 is CASSGPNRGYTEAFF. The CDR3 DNA sequence: TGTGCCAGCAGTGGCCCCAACAGGGGTTACACTGAAGCTTTCTTT.